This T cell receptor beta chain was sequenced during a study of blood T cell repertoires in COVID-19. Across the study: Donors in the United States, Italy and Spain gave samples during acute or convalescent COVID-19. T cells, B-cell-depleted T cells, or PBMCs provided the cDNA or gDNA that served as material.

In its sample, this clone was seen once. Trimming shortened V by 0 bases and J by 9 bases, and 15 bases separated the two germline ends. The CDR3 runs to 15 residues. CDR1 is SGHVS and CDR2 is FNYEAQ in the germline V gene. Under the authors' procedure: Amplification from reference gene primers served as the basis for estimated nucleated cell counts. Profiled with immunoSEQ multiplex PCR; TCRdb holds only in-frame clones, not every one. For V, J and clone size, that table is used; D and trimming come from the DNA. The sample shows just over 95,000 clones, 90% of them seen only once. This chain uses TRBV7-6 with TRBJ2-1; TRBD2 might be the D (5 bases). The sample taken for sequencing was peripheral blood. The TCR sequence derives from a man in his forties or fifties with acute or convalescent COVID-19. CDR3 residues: CASSLAKEGRAEQFF. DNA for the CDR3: TGTGCCAGCAGCTTAGCGAAAGAGGGTCGGGCTGAGCAGTTCTTC.